These 2 T cell receptor beta chains were sequenced from one sample in a study of T cells expressing NK-cell markers. TCRdb processed the 5' RACE reads again and assigns one entry to each CDR3 protein, with no DNA. The sample's table shows 130,000 to 150,000 distinct CDR3 sequences. Sample: blood T cells: a sorted CD56 or NKG2C T cell subset, CD4+ or CD8+ T cells, or bulk PBMC T cells (not recorded which). The origin of the receptors is a man between 18 and 35 years old in good health.

This chain links TRBV6-2 or TRBV6-3 with TRBJ2-3; without DNA, the TCRdb call of TRBD2 cannot be checked. The CDR3 is made up of 17 amino acids. Germline-derived CDR1 and CDR2 are MNHEY and SVGEGT. The CDR3 is CASSLQSGSYSTDTQYF.

V usage is TRBV4-1 and J usage is TRBJ1-1; the D gene TCRdb calls, TRBD1, cannot be checked with no DNA. This CDR3 is 15 amino acids long. Germline V CDR1 and CDR2: MGHRA, YSYEKL. The CDR3: CASSQLGGVDTEAFF.